The clone carrying this T cell receptor beta chain has more than one count but fewer than ten. V lost 2 bases, J lost 2 bases, and 9 bases lay in between. CDR3 length: 15 residues. The germline V gene has CDR1 MGHDK and CDR2 SYGVNS. This entry is derived from a study of memory CD4+ T cells and cytomegalovirus serostatus. Assay: immunoSEQ multiplex PCR; the TCRdb copy retains only in-frame clones and omits some. This sample has about 75,000 clones, with roughly three quarters found just once. Single viable CD3+CD4+CD8-CD45RO+ cells were sorted as the memory CD4+ T cells. The chain has TRBV25-1 and TRBJ2-2; no firm D call. The specimen sequenced was memory CD4+ T cells from blood. The receptor was isolated from an adult in good health and CMV-seropositive. This CDR3 is CASSETRFNTGELFF. DNA for the CDR3: TGTGCCAGCAGTGAAACCAGGTTTAACACCGGGGAGCTGTTTTTT.